This T cell receptor beta chain originates from a study of vaccination effects on CD4 cells after COVID-19. Whole-study context: CD4+ T cells specific for antigen were expanded with viral peptide pools by the ViraFEST assay before sequencing.

This table comes from immunoSEQ multiplex PCR, and its TCRdb copy is limited to in-frame clones, with some not included. The profile shows about 58,000 clones, about 80% of them singletons. Note on this clone: The antigen is unknown.

Points from the study as a whole: Early post-infection timepoints were missing from the study, which also had few convalescent patients. Late in the post-vaccination period, infection-induced and vaccine-induced clones underwent marked clonal contraction.

Germline V CDR1 and CDR2: SGHRS, YFSETQ. Between the trimmed V and J ends, which lost 0 bases and 9 bases, there was a span of 16 bases. The CDR3 is made up of 16 amino acids. Culture proceeded for approximately 10 days, and CD4+ T cells were then isolated. Previously uninfected by SARS-CoV-2, the vaccine recipients also showed negative nucleocapsid antibodies. The receptor's source is a human donor who received a COVID-19 vaccine. The V gene is TRBV5-1, the J gene TRBJ1-6; D call uncertain. The sequenced sample was CD4+ T cells from PBMCs cultured without peptide, obtained before COVID-19 vaccination. For the CDR3, the DNA is TGCGCCAGCAGCTTGGCACCTGGATTTATAGGTTCACCCCTCCACTTT. Translation gives CASSLAPGFIGSPLHF.